The source of this T cell receptor beta chain is a study of cytomegalovirus exposure and HLA in healthy donors. The germline CDR1 and CDR2 sequences are SGHNT and YENEEA. This CDR3 region has 11 residues. Trimming stripped 0 bases from V and 9 bases from J, with 5 bases between. This clone occurred a few times. Its specificity is not known. It was healthy bone marrow donors who served as donors. PCR amplification relied on 60 Vbeta primers (plus 13 Jbeta primers). Libraries were prepared by immunoSEQ multiplex PCR; TCRdb keeps only in-frame clonotypes and omits some of them. The sample includes more than 90,000 clones, around 75% of them seen just once. Study-level results: Most TCR sequences showed up rarely, but some public TCRs showed up in many donors. Previous analysis showed most TCR beta V segments were productive about 90% or about 30% of the time.

This receptor was taken from a woman aged 30 to 39 in good health and CMV-seronegative. The rearrangement links TRBV11-3 to TRBJ2-5; D ambiguous. The material sequenced was PBMCs. The CDR3 coding sequence is TGTGCCAGCAGCTTAGAGTTAGCCCAGTACTTC. Its protein product is CASSLELAQYF.